These 13 T cell receptor beta chains originate from one sample sequenced in a study of T cells in Graves' hyperthyroidism and ophthalmopathy. Amplified TCR beta CDR3 regions came from RNA transcripts. In the first-round RT-PCR of the TCR CDR3, the HTBI primer set was used. Each CDR3 protein gets one entry after TCRdb re-called the multiplex PCR reads with MiXCR. This sample has almost 50,000 distinct CDR3 sequences; less than 65% occur once, and the top ten carry more than 30%. Specimen: peripheral blood or thyroid tissue (not recorded which). All receptors derive from a man younger than 35 with Graves' hyperthyroidism.

Written as DNA, the CDR3 is TGTGCCAGCAGCGTAGTTGGTTATTCACCCCTCCACTTT. This translates into CASSVVGYSPLHF. This chain uses TRBV9 with TRBJ1-6; the D is unclear. Looked up from germline, CDR1 is SGDLS and CDR2 is YYNGEE. The CDR3 length is 13 residues. Trimming took 0 bases from V and 8 from J, leaving 6 bases between them.

This clonotype was found many times. The rearrangement links TRBV7-8 to TRBJ2-7, with TRBD2 matching 13 bases. Trimming at V came to 1 base and at J to 2 bases, leaving 8 bases not matched to a gene. There are 18 residues in the CDR3. CDR1 and CDR2 (germline): SGHVS, FQNEAQ. In nucleotides, the CDR3 is TGTGCCAGCAGCTTAGAATTTACTAGCGGGAGGGGGGCCTACGAGCAGTACTTC. Its translation: CASSLEFTSGRGAYEQYF.

In its sample, this clonotype was seen many times. The rearrangement links TRBV29-1 to TRBJ1-5, with 7 positions matching TRBD1. Germline V gene lookup returns CDR1 SQVTM and CDR2 ANQGSEA. Trimming at V came to 6 bases and at J to 4 bases, leaving 6 bases not matched to a gene. CDR3 length: 13 residues. Here the CDR3 reads CSVMTGPNQPQHF. The CDR3 DNA follows: TGCAGCGTCATGACAGGGCCTAATCAGCCCCAGCATTTT.

This clonotype was counted many times. The V gene is TRBV7-9, the J gene TRBJ1-1; D is unclear. The V end lost 5 bases, the J end lost 1 base, and 11 bases lay between the germline ends. Germline loops: CDR1 SEHNR, CDR2 FQNEAQ (reference sequence). The CDR3 loop spans 14 amino acids. This chain's CDR3 is CASSLSAGNTEAFF. DNA for the CDR3: TGTGCCAGCAGCCTCTCAGCGGGGAACACTGAAGCTTTCTTT.

This clonotype was found many times. The chain uses TRBV12-3 or TRBV12-4 and TRBJ1-1; D unclear. Trimming pared 6 bases from V and 0 bases from J, leaving 11 bases between. The CDR3 has 14 amino acids. CDR3 DNA: TGTGCCAGCAGGGAAGAAGGCCTGAACACTGAAGCTTTCTTT. It translates to CASREEGLNTEAFF.

This clonotype was counted many times. The DNA for the CDR3 is TGTGCCTGGAGTTCGTTGGTTAGCAATCAGCCCCAGCATTTT. Translation gives CAWSSLVSNQPQHF. The gene calls are TRBV30 and TRBJ1-5; unclear D gene. V lost 2 bases and J lost 0, with 8 bases in between. CDR3 length equals 14 residues. Germline loops: CDR1 GTSNPN, CDR2 SVGIG (reference sequence).

Regarding this clonotype: The CDR3 does not end in the conserved phenylalanine or tryptophan, so this is likely a read error. The chain is built from TRBV19 and TRBJ2-2; D gene unclear. The CDR3 runs to 15 residues. Germline CDR1 reads LNHDA; CDR2 reads SQIVND (reference sequence). Trimming left V 7 bases short and J 6 bases short, with 18 bases between. In DNA form, the CDR3 reads TGTGCCAGTAACGTCAGTTCGCGTCTTGCCGGGGAGCTGTTTTCT. Protein: CASNVSSRLAGELFS.

By frequency in the sample, this clonotype is medium-sized. The chain links TRBV2 to TRBJ2-7; 11 nucleotides match TRBD2. The CDR3 covers 14 residues. J gave up 4 bases and V 7 bases, and 6 bases lay outside the gene matches. In germline, CDR1 is SNHLY, CDR2 FYNNEI. The CDR3 DNA sequence: TGTGCCAGCAAAATAGCGGGAGGGGCGTACGAGCAGTACTTC. It is translated as CASKIAGGAYEQYF.

The chain combines TRBV2 with TRBJ1-1, with 7 bases identical to TRBD1. CDR3 length: 14 residues. Germline assignment: CDR1 SNHLY and CDR2 FYNNEI. V trimming: 4 bases; J trimming: 5 bases; junction bases outside the gene matches: 7. The DNA for the CDR3 is TGTGCCAGCAGTGCTTTCAGGGGGGGGACTGAAGCTTTCTTT. Translated: CASSAFRGGTEAFF.

This clonotype was counted many times. V and J are TRBV12-3 or TRBV12-4 and TRBJ2-6; possible D gene TRBD2, 5 bases. Trimming removed 3 bases from V and 1 base from J, with 7 bases in between. The CDR3 contains 15 residues. In DNA, the CDR3 is TGTGCCAGCAGTTTGGGAGCTTCTGGGGCCAACGTCCTGACTTTC. Its protein is CASSLGASGANVLTF.

This rearrangement joins TRBV9 to TRBJ1-5, with 10 bases fitting TRBD1. V dropped 2 bases and J dropped 7; count of bases not matched to a gene: 6. The CDR3 totals 15 residues. CDR1 SGDLS and CDR2 YYNGEE come from the germline V gene. The CDR3 DNA is TGTGCCAGCAGCGTGGGGACAGGGGTTGGGCAGCCCCAGCATTTT. It codes for CASSVGTGVGQPQHF.

This clonotype was counted between two and nine times. This sequence joins TRBV15 and TRBJ1-2; TRBD1 matches 7 bases. Germline CDR1 is LNHNV and CDR2 is YYDKDF (reference sequence). This CDR3 contains 14 residues. V gave up 0 bases and J gave up 8 bases; unmatched junction bases: 6. In nucleotides, the CDR3 is TGTGCCACCAGCAGAGATAGGGGGCAAAAAGGCTACACCTTC. It encodes CATSRDRGQKGYTF.

The chain carries TRBV9 and TRBJ2-7, with 8 nucleotides matching TRBD1. J gave up 1 base and V 3 bases, and 0 bases lay outside the gene matches. Germline V gene data show CDR1 as SGDLS and CDR2 as YYNGEE. CDR3 size: 13 residues. The CDR3 loop reads CASSGQGSYEQYF. CDR3 coding DNA: TGTGCCAGCAGCGGACAGGGGTCCTACGAGCAGTACTTC. Supplemented by reference TRBV9 and TRBJ2-7, the full variable domain reads DSGVTQTPKHLITATGQRVTLRCSPRSGDLSVYWYQQSLDQGLQFLIQYYNGEERAKGNILERFSAQQFPDLHSELNLSSLELGDSALYFCASSGQGSYEQYFGPGTRLTVT.